The clone carrying this TCR beta chain was counted only a few times. The antigen is undetermined. All of the isolated RNA was reverse transcribed, so expressed TCRB transcripts were sequenced. Repertoires were generated with immunoSEQ multiplex PCR, while TCRdb's copy carries only in-frame clones and drops some. The table shows around 340,000 clones, with roughly 8% occurring only once. The data are from a study of beta chain features in type 1 diabetes. Broader study findings: VDJ junctions sequenced from type 1 diabetes patients showed fewer insertions and more deletions.

Material for sequencing was central memory CD4+ T cells from blood. This receptor was identified in a young woman in good health.

CDR3 protein: CAISDDRGSPYEQYF. CDR3 bases: TGTGCCATCAGTGACGACAGGGGGTCTCCCTACGAGCAGTACTTC. The V gene is TRBV10-3, the J gene TRBJ2-7; 9 nucleotides line up with TRBD1. The CDR3 runs 15 residues. J lost 2 bases, V lost 3 bases, and 5 bases had no gene match. Germline V lookup: CDR1 ENHRY, CDR2 SYGVKD.